These 20 T cell receptor beta chains share one sample of origin, sequenced in a study of shared clonotypes between healthy human individuals. TCRdb's copy holds only in-frame clones and misses some; the assay was immunoSEQ multiplex PCR. The table shows around 990,000 clones, with approximately 80% occurring only once. The sample taken for sequencing was memory CD4+ T cells from PBMCs. Subset specified: CD45RA-negative fraction. The origin of the receptors is a man in his late teens or twenties in good health. Some clones in this sample may be carry-over from other donors' samples.

This clone has only a few counts. The chain uses TRBV5-1 and TRBJ2-1; a possible D gene is TRBD2 (6 bases). Germline loops: CDR1 SGHRS, CDR2 YFSETQ. V lost 5 bases and J lost 9, with 15 bases in between. The CDR3 is 13 residues long. For the CDR3, the DNA is TGCGCCAGCAGTGGAGACACTAGCTCTGAGCAGTTCTTC. This encodes CASSGDTSSEQFF.

The V gene is TRBV5-1, the J gene TRBJ2-5, with TRBD2 matching 9 bases. J was trimmed by 2 bases and V by 3 bases; bases with no gene match: 8. The CDR3 contains 16 residues. CDR1 is SGHRS, CDR2 YFSETQ, per germline. The CDR3 region has the DNA TGCGCCAGCAGCTCTGGTTCGACTAGCGGACAAGAGACCCAGTACTTC. Translation: CASSSGSTSGQETQYF.

The J gene is TRBJ2-1, the V gene TRBV5-6; TRBD1 matches at 9 bases. From germline, CDR1 is SGHDT and CDR2 YYEEEE. The J segment lost 2 bases and the V segment lost 4 bases, leaving 4 bases of the junction unmatched. The CDR3 contains 15 residues. The CDR3 sequence is CASSPTGGTYNEQFF. The DNA of the CDR3 is TGTGCCAGCAGCCCGACAGGGGGGACCTACAATGAGCAGTTCTTC.

CDR3 DNA: TGCAGCGTCGGGACAGGGGGGGACACTGAAGCTTTCTTT. Its translation is CSVGTGGDTEAFF. V is TRBV29-1 and J is TRBJ1-1, with 11 bases aligning to TRBD1. V trimming: 6 bases; J trimming: 3 bases; junction bases outside the gene matches: 3. The germline V gene encodes CDR1 SQVTM and CDR2 ANQGSEA. The CDR3 has 13 amino acids.

The chain has TRBV14 and TRBJ1-3; D is unclear. Trimming took 3 bases from V and 6 from J, leaving 6 bases between them. The CDR3 is 12 amino acids. Per germline, CDR1 SGHDN and CDR2 FVKESK. The CDR3, as DNA: TGTGCCAGCAGCCATTTTTCAAACACCATATATTTT. Protein: CASSHFSNTIYF.

A few counts support this clone. This chain connects TRBV28 to TRBJ1-1; D gene unclear. V was shortened by 2 bases and J by 4 bases, with 8 bases between the two germline ends. Germline lookup yields CDR1 MDHEN and CDR2 SYDVKM. This CDR3 is built from 13 residues. CDR3 protein: CASSLPSVTEAFF. CDR3 nucleotide sequence: TGTGCCAGCAGTTTACCAAGCGTCACTGAAGCTTTCTTT.

This clone was found a few times. The chain combines TRBV7-2 with TRBJ2-1; the D gene could be TRBD1 or TRBD2 (5 bases each). CDR3 length: 14 residues. Germline CDR1 SGHTA, CDR2 FQGNSA. The V gene lost 7 bases and the J gene lost 7 bases, with 17 bases spanning the gap. CDR3 amino acids: CASTSGTQSNEQFF. The CDR3 bases are TGTGCCAGCACCTCAGGGACCCAGAGTAATGAGCAGTTCTTC.

The rearrangement joins TRBV9 to TRBJ2-7, with 14 nucleotides matching TRBD2. The CDR3 extends over 16 amino acids. Germline V gives CDR1 SGDLS, CDR2 YYNGEE. After removal of 3 bases from V and 5 bases from J, the junction contained 7 bases not matched to a gene. The chain's CDR3 is CASSGQGLAGVNEQYF. The CDR3 DNA reads TGTGCCAGCAGCGGTCAGGGACTAGCGGGAGTCAACGAGCAGTACTTC.

As for this clone: Other DNA sequences of this sample code for an identical CDR3. The gene calls are TRBV5-1 and TRBJ1-5; D unclear. This CDR3 comprises 15 residues. Germline CDR1 reads SGHRS; CDR2 reads YFSETQ. V was shortened by 0 bases and J by 0 bases, with 7 bases between the two germline ends. The CDR3 coding sequence is TGCGCCAGCAGCTTGGATGGGTATAGCAATCAGCCCCAGCATTTT. Protein product: CASSLDGYSNQPQHF. The variable domain in full, with the rest retrieved from reference TRBV5-1 and TRBJ1-5, is KAGVTQTPRYLIKTRGQQVTLSCSPISGHRSVSWYQQTPGQGLQFLFEYFSETQRNKGNFPGRFSGRQFSNSRSEMNVSTLELGDSALYLCASSLDGYSNQPQHFGDGTRLSIL.

This rearrangement joins TRBV28 to TRBJ2-7, with 8 bases lining up with TRBD2. Losses at the gene ends were 8 bases for V and 4 bases for J; bases not matched to a gene: 13. The CDR3 extends over 15 amino acids. Germline CDR1 MDHEN, CDR2 SYDVKM. The CDR3: CASLGGAGGVYEQYF. As DNA, the CDR3 is TGTGCCAGCCTAGGTGGTGCGGGGGGCGTTTACGAGCAGTACTTC.

The chain couples TRBV6-5 to TRBJ2-3; 12 nucleotides agree with TRBD2. Per germline, CDR1 MNHEY and CDR2 SVGAGI. V dropped 6 bases and J dropped 5; count of bases not matched to a gene: 6. The CDR3 extends over 15 amino acids. The CDR3 here is CASSGLAGSVDTQYF. The CDR3 region has the DNA TGTGCCAGCAGCGGACTAGCGGGAAGCGTAGATACGCAGTATTTT.

The V gene is TRBV18, the J gene TRBJ1-3; TRBD1 matches at 7 bases. With 2 bases clipped from V and 4 bases from J, the junction kept 2 bases outside the gene matches. The germline gives CDR1 KGHSH, CDR2 LQKENI. This CDR3 region has 14 residues. The CDR3 loop reads CASSPDRVGNTIYF. CDR3 coding DNA: TGTGCCAGCTCACCAGACAGGGTGGGAAACACCATATATTTT. The whole variable domain, filled in from reference TRBV18 and TRBJ1-3, reads NAGVMQNPRHLVRRRGQEARLRCSPMKGHSHVYWYRQLPEEGLKFMVYLQKENIIDESGMPKERFSAEFPKEGPSILRIQQVVRGDSAAYFCASSPDRVGNTIYFGEGSWLTVV.

Comment on this clone: A far larger clone is one nucleotide away, so this likely arose from a read error. The chain joins TRBV30 to TRBJ1-1; D unclear. Trimming took 6 bases from V and 1 from J, leaving 9 bases between them. Per germline, CDR1 GTSNPN and CDR2 SVGIG (reference sequence). CDR3 length: 12 amino acids. As DNA, the CDR3 is TGTGCCTGTGGCCCAGGGAACACTGAAGCTTTCTTT. Translating it yields CACGPGNTEAFF.

The CDR3 DNA reads TGTGCCAGCAGCCAAGTGGGCCTAGACAACGAGCAGTACTTC. Translated: CASSQVGLDNEQYF. The rearrangement joins TRBV11-2 to TRBJ2-7, with D unclear. The CDR3 sequence is 14 residues long. The V end lost 5 bases, the J end lost 5 bases, and 16 bases lay between the germline ends. Germline V CDR1 and CDR2: SGHAT, FQNNGV.

This rearrangement joins TRBV6-1 to TRBJ1-2; no clear D. Per germline, CDR1 MNHNS and CDR2 SASEGT. V lost 3 bases and J lost 14, with 13 bases in between. The CDR3 covers 11 residues. The CDR3: CASSDPGPMTF. DNA of the CDR3: TGTGCCAGCAGTGACCCGGGCCCAATGACCTTC.

About this clone: The same CDR3 also results from other DNA sequences found in this sample. The V gene is TRBV19, the J gene TRBJ1-2, with TRBD1 matching 8 bases. Unmatched junction bases numbered 2, after V lost 5 bases and J lost 3 bases. The CDR3 totals 13 residues. Germline loops: CDR1 LNHDA, CDR2 SQIVND (reference sequence). CDR3 bases: TGTGCCAGTAGTGACAGGGGTGACTATGGCTACACCTTC. Translated: CASSDRGDYGYTF. The whole variable domain, remainder taken from reference TRBV19 and TRBJ1-2, is DGGITQSPKYLFRKEGQNVTLSCEQNLNHDAMYWYRQDPGQGLRLIYYSQIVNDFQKGDIAEGYSVSREKKESFPLTVTSAQKNPTAFYLCASSDRGDYGYTFGSGTRLTVV.

This chain uses TRBV18 with TRBJ1-1; D is undetermined. This CDR3 is built from 13 residues. V gave up 5 bases and J gave up 1 base, with 8 bases separating them. Germline CDR1 is KGHSH and CDR2 is LQKENI. CDR3 nucleotide sequence: TGTGCCAGCTCAAGTCAGACGAACACTGAAGCTTTCTTT. Translated, it gives CASSSQTNTEAFF.

This CDR3 is CASRDRGRYEQYF. DNA for the CDR3: TGTGCCAGCAGGGACAGGGGGCGATACGAGCAGTACTTC. This chain joins TRBV28 and TRBJ2-7; 11 positions agree with TRBD1. Germline-derived CDR1 and CDR2 are MDHEN and SYDVKM. This CDR3 contains 13 residues. The J segment lost 4 bases and the V segment lost 6 bases, leaving 2 bases of the junction unmatched.

The V and J genes are TRBV27 and TRBJ1-1, with D hard to call. V lost 10 bases to trimming and J lost 3 bases, with 18 bases between them. Germline V gene sequence: CDR1 MNHEY, CDR2 SMNVEV (reference sequence). The CDR3 has 14 amino acids. The CDR3 here is CATGRAGLDTEAFF. The CDR3 DNA is TGTGCCACCGGGAGGGCAGGACTTGACACTGAAGCTTTCTTT.

The chain links TRBV18 to TRBJ2-7, with D possibly being TRBD1 (6 bases). This CDR3 contains 16 residues. Germline lookup yields CDR1 KGHSH and CDR2 LQKENI. Trimming pared 1 base from V and 9 bases from J, leaving 22 bases between. The CDR3 nucleotides read TGTGCCAGCTCACCACTACTGGACAGCGATGTTTTGGGGCAGTACTTC. This encodes CASSPLLDSDVLGQYF.